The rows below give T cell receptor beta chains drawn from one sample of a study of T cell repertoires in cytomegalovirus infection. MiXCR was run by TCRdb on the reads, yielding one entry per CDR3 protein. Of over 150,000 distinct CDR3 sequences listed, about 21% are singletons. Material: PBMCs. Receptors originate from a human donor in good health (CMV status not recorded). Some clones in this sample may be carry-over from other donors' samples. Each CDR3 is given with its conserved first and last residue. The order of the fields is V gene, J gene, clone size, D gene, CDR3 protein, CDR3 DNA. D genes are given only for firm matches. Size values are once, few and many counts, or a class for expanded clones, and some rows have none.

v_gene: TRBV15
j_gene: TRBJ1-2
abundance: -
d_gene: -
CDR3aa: CATSGIRGNYGYTF
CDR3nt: TGTGCCACCAGCGGGATCAGGGGAAACTATGGCTACACCTTC

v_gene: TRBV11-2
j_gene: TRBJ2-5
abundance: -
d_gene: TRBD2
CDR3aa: CASSPRLAGLDQYF
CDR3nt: TGTGCCAGCAGCCCTCGACTAGCCGGCTTGGACCAGTACTTC

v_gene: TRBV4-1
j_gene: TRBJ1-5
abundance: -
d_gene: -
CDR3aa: CASSQEGGTKVQPQHF
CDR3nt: TGCGCCAGCAGCCAAGAGGGGGGGACAAAGGTTCAGCCCCAGCATTTT

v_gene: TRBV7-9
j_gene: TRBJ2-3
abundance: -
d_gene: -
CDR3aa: CASSPGIGIKQYF
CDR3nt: TGTGCCAGCAGCCCGGGGATCGGCATTAAGCAGTATTTT

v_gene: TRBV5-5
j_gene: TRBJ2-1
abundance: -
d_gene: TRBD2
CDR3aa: CASSVSGSNEQFF
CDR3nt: TGTGCCAGCAGCGTTAGCGGGAGTAATGAGCAGTTCTTC

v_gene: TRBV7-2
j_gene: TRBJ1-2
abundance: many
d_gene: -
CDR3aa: CASSEKRGDGYTF
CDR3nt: TGTGCCAGCAGCGAGAAAAGGGGGGATGGCTACACCTTC

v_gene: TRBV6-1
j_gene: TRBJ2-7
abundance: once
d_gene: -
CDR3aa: CASSEAHGRYVQYF
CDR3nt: TGTGCCAGCAGTGAAGCGCATGGAAGATACGTGCAGTACTTC

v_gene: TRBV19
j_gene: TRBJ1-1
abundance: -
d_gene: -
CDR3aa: CASSGTGAPNTEAFF
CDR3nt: TGTGCCAGTAGTGGCACCGGGGCCCCGAACACTGAAGCTTTCTTT

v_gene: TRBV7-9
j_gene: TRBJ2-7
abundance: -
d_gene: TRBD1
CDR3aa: CASSSSLDRADEQYF
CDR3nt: TGTGCCAGCAGCTCGTCCCTGGACAGGGCCGACGAGCAGTACTTC

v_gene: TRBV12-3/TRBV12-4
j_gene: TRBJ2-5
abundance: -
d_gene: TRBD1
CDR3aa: CASRRGQGAIETQYF
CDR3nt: TGTGCCAGCAGAAGGGGACAGGGGGCGATAGAGACCCAGTACTTC

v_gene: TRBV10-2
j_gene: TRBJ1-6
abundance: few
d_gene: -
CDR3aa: CASSESPGSSPLHF
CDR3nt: TGCGCCAGCAGTGAGTCGCCCGGGAGTTCACCCCTCCACTTT

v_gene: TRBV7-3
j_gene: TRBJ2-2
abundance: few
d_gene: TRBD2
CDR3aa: CASSSSTTSRNDGELFF
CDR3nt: TGTGCCAGCAGCTCCTCCACGACTAGCCGGAACGACGGGGAGCTGTTTTTT

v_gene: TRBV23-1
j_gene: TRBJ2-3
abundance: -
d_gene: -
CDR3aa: CASSDLLLDPGPYTDTQYF
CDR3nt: TGCGCCAGCAGCGACCTCCTATTAGATCCGGGACCCTACACAGATACGCAGTATTTT

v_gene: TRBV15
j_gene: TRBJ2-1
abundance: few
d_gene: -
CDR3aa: CATSQSLPGGRVKYNEQFF
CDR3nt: TGTGCCACCAGTCAGAGTTTGCCGGGCGGCAGGGTCAAGTACAATGAGCAGTTCTTC

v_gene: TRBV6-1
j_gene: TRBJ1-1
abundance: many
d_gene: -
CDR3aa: CASRAVDSPGAAAFF
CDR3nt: TGTGCCAGCAGGGCAGTGGACAGCCCAGGGGCTGCAGCTTTCTTT

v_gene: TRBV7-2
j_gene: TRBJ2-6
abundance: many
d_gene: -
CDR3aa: CASSLGGVGRHSGANVLTF
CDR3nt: TGTGCCAGCAGCTTAGGGGGGGTCGGGCGCCACTCTGGGGCCAACGTCCTGACTTTC

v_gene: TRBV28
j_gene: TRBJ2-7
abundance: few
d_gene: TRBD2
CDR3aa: CASSSPGGAYEQYF
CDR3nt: TGTGCCAGCAGCTCCCCCGGGGGGGCCTACGAGCAGTACTTC

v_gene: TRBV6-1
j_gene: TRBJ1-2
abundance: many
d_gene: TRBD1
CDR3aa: CASRRLTGTGGDYGYTF
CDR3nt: TGTGCCAGCAGACGACTTACTGGGACAGGTGGCGACTATGGCTACACCTTC

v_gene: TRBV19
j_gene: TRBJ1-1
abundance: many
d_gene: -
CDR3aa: CASTSIGEWGFKGDTEAFF
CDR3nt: TGTGCCAGTACGTCGATTGGGGAGTGGGGGTTCAAAGGGGACACTGAAGCTTTCTTT

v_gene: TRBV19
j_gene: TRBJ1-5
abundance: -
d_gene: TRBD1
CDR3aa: CASLGTGANQPQHF
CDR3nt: TGTGCCAGTCTGGGGACAGGCGCTAATCAGCCCCAGCATTTT

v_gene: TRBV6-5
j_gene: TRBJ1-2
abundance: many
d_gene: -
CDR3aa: CASRQGSYGYTF
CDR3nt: TGTGCCAGCAGACAGGGTAGCTATGGCTACACCTTC

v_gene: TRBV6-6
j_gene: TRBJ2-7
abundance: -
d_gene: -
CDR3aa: CASNSGVYEQYF
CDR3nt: TGTGCCAGCAATTCGGGCGTCTACGAGCAGTACTTC

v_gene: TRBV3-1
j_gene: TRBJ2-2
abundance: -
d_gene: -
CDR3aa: CASASSGELFF
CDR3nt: TGTGCCAGCGCGTCCTCCGGGGAGCTGTTTTTT

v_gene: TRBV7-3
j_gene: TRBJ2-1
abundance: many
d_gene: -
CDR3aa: CASSPLLGPNNEQFF
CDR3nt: TGTGCCAGCAGCCCGCTTTTGGGGCCCAACAATGAGCAGTTCTTC

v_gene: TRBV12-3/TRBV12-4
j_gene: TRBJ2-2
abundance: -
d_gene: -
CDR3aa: CASSLGGHYTGELFF
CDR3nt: TGTGCCAGCAGTTTAGGGGGACACTACACCGGGGAGCTGTTTTTT

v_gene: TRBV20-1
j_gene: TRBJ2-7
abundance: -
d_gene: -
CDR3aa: CSARAANTYEQYF
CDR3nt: TGCAGTGCGAGGGCAGCGAACACCTACGAGCAGTACTTC

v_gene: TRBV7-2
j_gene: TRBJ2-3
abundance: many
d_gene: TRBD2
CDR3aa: CASSSRGTSGFSTSTDTQYF
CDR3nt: TGTGCCAGCAGCTCCCGGGGGACTAGCGGGTTTTCAACAAGCACAGATACGCAGTATTTT

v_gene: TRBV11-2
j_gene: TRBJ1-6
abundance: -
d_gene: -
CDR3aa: CASSPGVLYNSPLHF
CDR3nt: TGTGCCAGCAGCCCTGGGGTGTTGTATAATTCACCCCTCCACTTT

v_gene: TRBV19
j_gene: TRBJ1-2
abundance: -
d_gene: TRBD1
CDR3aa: CASSLGPDRANYGYTF
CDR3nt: TGTGCCAGTAGTTTGGGACCGGACAGGGCAAACTATGGCTACACCTTC

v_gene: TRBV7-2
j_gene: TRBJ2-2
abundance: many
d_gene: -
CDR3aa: CASSFLSLRGEWNTGELFF
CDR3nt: TGTGCCAGCAGCTTTCTTTCCCTAAGAGGGGAATGGAACACCGGGGAGCTGTTTTTT

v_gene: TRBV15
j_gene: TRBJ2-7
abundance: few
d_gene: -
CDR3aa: CATSEGVGDYEQYF
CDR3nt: TGTGCCACCAGCGAAGGGGTGGGGGATTACGAGCAGTACTTC

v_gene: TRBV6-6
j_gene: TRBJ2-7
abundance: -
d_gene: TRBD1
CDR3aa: CASADRGGYEQYF
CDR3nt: TGTGCCAGCGCGGACAGGGGGGGTTACGAGCAGTACTTC

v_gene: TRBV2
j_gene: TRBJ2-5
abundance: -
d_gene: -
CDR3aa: CASSEAKTGLQETQYF
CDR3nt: TGTGCCAGCAGTGAAGCGAAGACTGGCCTCCAGGAGACCCAGTACTTC

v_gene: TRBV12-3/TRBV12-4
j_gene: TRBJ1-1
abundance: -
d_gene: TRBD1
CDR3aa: CASSGSAGGRGRAFF
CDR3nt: TGTGCCAGCAGTGGTTCGGCAGGGGGCCGGGGAAGAGCTTTCTTT

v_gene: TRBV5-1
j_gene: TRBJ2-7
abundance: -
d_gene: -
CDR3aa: CASSSGQIYQQYF
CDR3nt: TGCGCCAGCAGCTCCGGACAGATATACCAGCAGTACTTC

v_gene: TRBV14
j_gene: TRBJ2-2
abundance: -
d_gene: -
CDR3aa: CASSQRTHIGGELFF
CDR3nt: TGTGCCAGCAGCCAAAGGACTCATATCGGCGGGGAGCTGTTTTTT

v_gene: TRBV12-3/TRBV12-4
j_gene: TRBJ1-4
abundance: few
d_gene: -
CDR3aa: CASSLDFNEKLFF
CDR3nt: TGTGCCAGCAGTTTGGACTTTAATGAAAAACTGTTTTTT

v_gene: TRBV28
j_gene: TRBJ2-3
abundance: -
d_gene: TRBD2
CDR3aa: CASTTSGTTDTQYF
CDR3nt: TGTGCCAGCACTACTAGCGGAACCACAGATACGCAGTATTTT

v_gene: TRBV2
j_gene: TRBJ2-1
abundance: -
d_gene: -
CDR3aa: CASSEVGTSSYNEQFF
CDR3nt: TGTGCCAGCAGTGAAGTGGGGACGAGCTCCTACAATGAGCAGTTCTTC

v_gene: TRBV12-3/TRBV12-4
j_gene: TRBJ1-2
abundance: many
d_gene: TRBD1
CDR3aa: CASSPQTGGKGYTF
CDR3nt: TGTGCCAGCAGTCCCCAGACAGGGGGAAAAGGCTACACCTTC

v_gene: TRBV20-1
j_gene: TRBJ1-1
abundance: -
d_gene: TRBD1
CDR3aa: CSARENRGRSEAFF
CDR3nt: TGCAGTGCTAGAGAAAACAGGGGGCGTTCGGAAGCTTTCTTT

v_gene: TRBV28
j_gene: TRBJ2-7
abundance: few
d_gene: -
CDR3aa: CASSLPGDILSGEQYF
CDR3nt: TGTGCCAGCAGCCTACCCGGGGACATCCTAAGCGGGGAGCAGTACTTC

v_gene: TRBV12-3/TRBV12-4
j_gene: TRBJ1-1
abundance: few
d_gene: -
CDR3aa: CASRQIETFF
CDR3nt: TGTGCCAGCAGGCAGATTGAAACTTTCTTT

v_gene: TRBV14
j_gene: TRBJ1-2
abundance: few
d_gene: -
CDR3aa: CASSQEAIYGYTF
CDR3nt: TGTGCCAGCAGCCAAGAGGCCATCTATGGCTACACCTTC

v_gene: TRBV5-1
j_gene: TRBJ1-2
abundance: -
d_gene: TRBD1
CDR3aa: CASSGTGVYGYTF
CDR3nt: TGCGCCAGCAGTGGGACAGGGGTCTATGGCTACACCTTC

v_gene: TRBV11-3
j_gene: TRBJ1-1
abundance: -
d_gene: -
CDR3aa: CASSKEGRNTEAFF
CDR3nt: TGTGCCAGCAGCAAGGAGGGACGGAACACTGAAGCTTTCTTT

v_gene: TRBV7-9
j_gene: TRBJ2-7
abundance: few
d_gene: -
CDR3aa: CASSDSESYEQYF
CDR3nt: TGTGCCAGCAGCGACAGCGAGTCCTACGAGCAGTACTTC

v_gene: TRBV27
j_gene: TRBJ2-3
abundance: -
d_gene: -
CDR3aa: CASSFRGHPTDTQYF
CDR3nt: TGTGCCAGCAGTTTCCGAGGGCACCCCACAGATACGCAGTATTTT

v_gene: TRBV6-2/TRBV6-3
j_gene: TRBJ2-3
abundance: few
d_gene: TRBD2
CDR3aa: CASSRGTSGRRSTQYF
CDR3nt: TGTGCCAGCAGCCGCGGGACTAGCGGGAGGCGATCGACGCAGTATTTT

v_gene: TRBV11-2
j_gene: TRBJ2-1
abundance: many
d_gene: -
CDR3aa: CASSLWRGPYNEQFF
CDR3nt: TGTGCCAGCAGCTTATGGCGGGGCCCTTACAATGAGCAGTTCTTC

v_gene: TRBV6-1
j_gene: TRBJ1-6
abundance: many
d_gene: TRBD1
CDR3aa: CASSYARTGRNSPLHF
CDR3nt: TGTGCCAGCAGTTATGCTCGGACAGGGCGCAATTCACCCCTCCACTTT

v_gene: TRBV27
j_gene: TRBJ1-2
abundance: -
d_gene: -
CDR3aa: CASKRQSNYGYTF
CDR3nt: TGTGCCAGCAAACGACAGTCTAACTATGGCTACACCTTC

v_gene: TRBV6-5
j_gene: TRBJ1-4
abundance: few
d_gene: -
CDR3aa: CASSHSYRQAYVTTNEKLFF
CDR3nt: TGTGCCAGCAGTCACAGTTATCGACAGGCCTACGTAACAACTAATGAAAAACTGTTTTTT

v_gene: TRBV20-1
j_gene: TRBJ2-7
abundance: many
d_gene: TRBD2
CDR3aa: CSPRRTSGSPNEQYF
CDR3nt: TGCAGTCCTCGTAGGACTAGCGGGAGTCCCAACGAGCAGTACTTC